This is a list of T cell receptor beta chains from one sample in a study of blood T cells in healthy people across ages. TCRdb redid the calling of the 5' RACE reads with MiXCR, one entry per CDR3 protein. The sample carries some 1 million distinct CDR3 sequences, more than 40% recorded once. The material sequenced was blood. The receptors were gathered from a woman aged 55-69 years in good health. Both conserved end residues are part of each CDR3. D genes are given only for firm matches. The size of a clone is reported for some rows only, either as once, few or many, or as a class for expanded clones.

j_call v_call clone_size d_call cdr3_aa cdr3_nt
TRBJ2-2 TRBV6-1 NA TRBD1 CASRGTGSTGELFF TGTGCCAGCCGCGGGACAGGGTCCACCGGGGAGCTGTTTTTT
TRBJ2-5 TRBV7-2 many TRBD1 CASSLDRGDTQYF TGTGCCAGCAGCCTGGACAGGGGCGACACCCAGTACTTC
TRBJ1-4 TRBV6-2/TRBV6-3 NA NA CASSYTTPEATNEKLFF TGTGCCAGCAGTTACACGACCCCGGAAGCAACTAATGAAAAACTGTTTTTT
TRBJ1-5 TRBV10-3 NA NA CAIGQDYNQPQHF TGTGCCATCGGGCAGGACTACAATCAGCCCCAGCATTTT
TRBJ2-2 TRBV5-1 NA NA CASSETWGLTGELFF TGCGCCAGCAGCGAGACATGGGGGCTCACCGGGGAGCTGTTTTTT
TRBJ2-7 TRBV5-1 NA NA CASKKFGRDVSYEQYF TGCGCCAGCAAAAAGTTCGGCAGGGACGTTTCCTACGAGCAGTACTTC
TRBJ1-6 TRBV4-1 once NA CASSQEGVLDSPLHF TGCGCCAGCAGCCAAGAAGGGGTGCTGGATTCACCCCTCCACTTT
TRBJ2-3 TRBV7-6 once NA CASSLDGVGGTDTQYF TGTGCCAGCAGCTTAGATGGGGTAGGGGGAACAGATACGCAGTATTTT
TRBJ2-5 TRBV3-1 few NA CASSQVNSRETQYF TGTGCCAGCAGCCAAGTCAACAGTAGGGAGACCCAGTACTTC
TRBJ2-7 TRBV27 NA NA CASSPIGGGNEQYF TGTGCCAGCAGCCCTATAGGGGGGGGGAACGAGCAGTACTTC
TRBJ2-4 TRBV27 NA NA CASSRVGGNIQYF TGTGCCAGCAGTAGGGTGGGCGGCAACATTCAGTACTTC
TRBJ2-3 TRBV29-1 few TRBD2 CSVTTSGSWTDTQYF TGCAGCGTTACTACTAGCGGGAGTTGGACAGATACGCAGTATTTT
TRBJ2-7 TRBV9 NA TRBD2 CASSVGTSGKAYEQYF TGTGCCAGCAGCGTAGGGACTAGCGGAAAGGCCTACGAGCAGTACTTC
TRBJ1-5 TRBV10-3 few NA CAISERDPAGQPQHF TGTGCCATCAGTGAGAGGGATCCGGCGGGACAGCCCCAGCATTTT
TRBJ2-7 TRBV7-2 many TRBD1 CASSLVPGGAYEQYF TGTGCCAGCAGCTTAGTCCCAGGGGGCGCCTACGAGCAGTACTTC
TRBJ1-1 TRBV28 NA NA CASSLPGVLLEAFF TGTGCCAGCAGTCTCCCGGGGGTCCTTTTGGAAGCTTTCTTT
TRBJ1-1 TRBV5-1 NA NA CASSLGTDMNTEAFF TGCGCCAGCAGCTTAGGTACGGACATGAACACTGAAGCTTTCTTT
TRBJ1-6 TRBV20-1 NA NA CSADADASNSPLHF TGCAGTGCCGACGCGGACGCGAGTAATTCACCCCTCCACTTT
TRBJ2-3 TRBV20-1 few TRBD2 CSALGWAGGGAQYF TGCAGTGCCCTTGGGTGGGCGGGAGGAGGGGCGCAGTATTTT
TRBJ2-1 TRBV24-1 once NA CATSDLRKTYNEQCF TGTGCCACCAGTGATTTGCGTAAGACCTACAATGAGCAGTGCTTC
TRBJ2-7 TRBV5-1 NA NA CASSLGVEVYEQYF TGCGCCAGCAGCTTGGGGGTGGAAGTCTACGAGCAGTACTTC
TRBJ1-1 TRBV5-1 NA NA CASSFSQGEAFF TGCGCCAGCAGCTTTTCACAGGGTGAAGCTTTCTTT
TRBJ2-7 TRBV20-1 NA TRBD2 CSASFLAGSEQYF TGCAGTGCTAGTTTTCTAGCGGGAAGCGAGCAGTACTTC